A selection of T cell receptor beta chains follows, all from one sample in a study of CD8 T cells in ankylosing spondylitis. TCRdb reprocessed the 5' RACE reads with MiXCR, giving one entry per CDR3 protein. The top ten hold approximately 9.9% of the sample, which has roughly 90,000 distinct CDR3 sequences, about 8.5% seen once. Sequencing used blood, either unsorted or a sorted T cell fraction (not recorded which). All receptors derive from a male donor with ankylosing spondylitis or in good health (not recorded which). Both conserved end residues are part of each CDR3. D genes are given only for firm matches. Expanded clones are given a class, and other clones once, few, many or no size at all.

V gene: TRBV6-5; J gene: TRBJ1-4; clone size: many; D gene: TRBD1; CDR3 protein: CASSWTGPATNEKLFF; CDR3 DNA: TGTGCCAGCAGTTGGACAGGCCCTGCAACTAATGAAAAACTGTTTTTT
V gene: TRBV6-2/TRBV6-3; J gene: TRBJ2-1; clone size: .; D gene: TRBD2; CDR3 protein: CASSSGLAGDNEQFF; CDR3 DNA: TGTGCCAGCAGTTCCGGACTAGCGGGGGACAATGAGCAGTTCTTC
V gene: TRBV4-1; J gene: TRBJ2-1; clone size: many; D gene: TRBD2; CDR3 protein: CASSQVGGADEQFF; CDR3 DNA: TGCGCCAGCAGCCAAGTCGGGGGGGCGGATGAGCAGTTCTTC
V gene: TRBV20-1; J gene: TRBJ1-5; clone size: .; D gene: TRBD1; CDR3 protein: CSASAGQDNQPQHF; CDR3 DNA: TGCAGTGCGTCCGCGGGACAGGATAATCAGCCCCAGCATTTT
V gene: TRBV5-1; J gene: TRBJ1-3; clone size: many; D gene: .; CDR3 protein: CASSLRGSRLVGNTIYF; CDR3 DNA: TGCGCCAGCAGCCTAAGGGGCAGCAGGCTCGTCGGAAACACCATATATTTT
V gene: TRBV6-1; J gene: TRBJ2-1; clone size: few; D gene: TRBD1; CDR3 protein: CASSLRRGTGTGNEQFF; CDR3 DNA: TGTGCCAGCAGCCTCCGACGAGGGACAGGGACAGGCAATGAGCAGTTCTTC
V gene: TRBV3-1; J gene: TRBJ2-4; clone size: many; D gene: .; CDR3 protein: CASSQGTGRGNIQYF; CDR3 DNA: TGTGCCAGCAGCCAAGGTACGGGTCGAGGAAACATTCAGTACTTC
V gene: TRBV9; J gene: TRBJ1-1; clone size: few; D gene: .; CDR3 protein: CASSVQGNEAYTEAFF; CDR3 DNA: TGTGCCAGCAGCGTACAGGGAAATGAGGCTTACACTGAAGCTTTCTTT
V gene: TRBV3-1; J gene: TRBJ2-1; clone size: .; D gene: TRBD2; CDR3 protein: CASSQGLAGGLRQFF; CDR3 DNA: TGTGCCAGCAGCCAAGGGCTAGCGGGAGGACTGAGACAGTTCTTC
V gene: TRBV29-1; J gene: TRBJ1-2; clone size: many; D gene: TRBD1; CDR3 protein: CSVDRQGILGYTF; CDR3 DNA: TGCAGCGTTGACCGACAGGGGATACTCGGCTACACCTTC
V gene: TRBV29-1; J gene: TRBJ1-2; clone size: many; D gene: .; CDR3 protein: CSVASNYGYTF; CDR3 DNA: TGCAGCGTTGCCAGCAACTATGGCTACACCTTC
V gene: TRBV12-3/TRBV12-4; J gene: TRBJ2-6; clone size: many; D gene: TRBD1; CDR3 protein: CASSFYRGTHSGANVLTF; CDR3 DNA: TGTGCCAGCAGTTTTTACAGGGGGACCCATTCTGGGGCCAACGTCCTGACTTTC
V gene: TRBV6-2/TRBV6-3; J gene: TRBJ2-4; clone size: many; D gene: .; CDR3 protein: CASSYVSAGAKNIQYF; CDR3 DNA: TGTGCCAGCAGTTACGTCTCCGCAGGCGCCAAAAACATTCAGTACTTC
V gene: TRBV29-1; J gene: TRBJ2-7; clone size: many; D gene: .; CDR3 protein: CSVADPRGSYEQYF; CDR3 DNA: TGCAGCGTTGCCGACCCACGAGGCTCCTACGAGCAGTACTTC
V gene: TRBV7-2; J gene: TRBJ1-2; clone size: many; D gene: TRBD1; CDR3 protein: CASSIPGTGLGYTF; CDR3 DNA: TGTGCCAGCAGCATCCCCGGGACAGGGCTTGGCTACACCTTC
V gene: TRBV20-1; J gene: TRBJ2-7; clone size: many; D gene: .; CDR3 protein: CSADQLGSYEQYF; CDR3 DNA: TGCAGTGCAGACCAGTTGGGCTCCTACGAGCAGTACTTC
V gene: TRBV2; J gene: TRBJ2-3; clone size: .; D gene: .; CDR3 protein: CAPSSPDTQYF; CDR3 DNA: TGTGCCCCCAGCTCGCCAGATACGCAGTATTTT
V gene: TRBV12-3/TRBV12-4; J gene: TRBJ2-7; clone size: many; D gene: TRBD1; CDR3 protein: CASRLTGGNEQYF; CDR3 DNA: TGTGCCAGCAGACTGACAGGGGGAAACGAGCAGTACTTC
V gene: TRBV5-1; J gene: TRBJ2-7; clone size: .; D gene: TRBD2; CDR3 protein: CASSPSSGRTHEQYF; CDR3 DNA: TGCGCCAGCAGCCCATCTAGCGGGAGGACCCACGAGCAGTACTTC
V gene: TRBV11-2; J gene: TRBJ2-7; clone size: many; D gene: TRBD2; CDR3 protein: CASSVGLAGVAEQYF; CDR3 DNA: TGTGCCAGCAGCGTCGGACTAGCGGGAGTAGCCGAGCAGTACTTC
V gene: TRBV29-1; J gene: TRBJ1-2; clone size: .; D gene: TRBD1; CDR3 protein: CSVEGQGSYTF; CDR3 DNA: TGCAGCGTTGAGGGACAGGGCAGCTACACCTTC
V gene: TRBV2; J gene: TRBJ2-1; clone size: many; D gene: .; CDR3 protein: CASRGESSYNEQFF; CDR3 DNA: TGTGCCAGCAGGGGGGAGAGCTCCTACAATGAGCAGTTCTTC
V gene: TRBV5-4; J gene: TRBJ2-4; clone size: many; D gene: .; CDR3 protein: CASSSQGLGGIQYF; CDR3 DNA: TGTGCCAGCAGCTCTCAGGGGTTGGGAGGAATTCAGTACTTC
V gene: TRBV18; J gene: TRBJ1-4; clone size: .; D gene: .; CDR3 protein: CASSPRWGEKLFF; CDR3 DNA: TGTGCCAGCTCACCACGTTGGGGTGAAAAACTGTTTTTT
V gene: TRBV20-1; J gene: TRBJ2-1; clone size: many; D gene: .; CDR3 protein: CSARTYNEQFF; CDR3 DNA: TGCAGTGCTAGAACCTACAATGAGCAGTTCTTC
V gene: TRBV7-3; J gene: TRBJ2-1; clone size: many; D gene: .; CDR3 protein: CASSLTRNNNEQFF; CDR3 DNA: TGTGCCAGCAGCTTAACCCGGAATAACAATGAGCAGTTCTTC
V gene: TRBV9; J gene: TRBJ1-2; clone size: .; D gene: .; CDR3 protein: CASSTGGAVDGYTF; CDR3 DNA: TGTGCCAGCAGCACGGGCGGGGCGGTCGATGGCTACACCTTC
V gene: TRBV29-1; J gene: TRBJ1-2; clone size: many; D gene: TRBD1; CDR3 protein: CSAGDSSYGYTF; CDR3 DNA: TGCAGCGCCGGGGACAGTTCGTATGGCTACACCTTC
V gene: TRBV29-1; J gene: TRBJ2-2; clone size: many; D gene: .; CDR3 protein: CSTAGFSGELFF; CDR3 DNA: TGCAGCACTGCAGGGTTTTCCGGGGAGCTGTTTTTT
V gene: TRBV7-6; J gene: TRBJ2-1; clone size: many; D gene: TRBD1; CDR3 protein: CASSQTGDNEQFF; CDR3 DNA: TGTGCCAGCAGCCAGACAGGGGACAATGAGCAGTTCTTC
V gene: TRBV10-1; J gene: TRBJ2-5; clone size: many; D gene: TRBD2; CDR3 protein: CASRPTRAAGIQETQYF; CDR3 DNA: TGCGCCAGCCGACCGACCCGGGCAGCGGGGATACAAGAGACCCAGTACTTC
V gene: TRBV7-2; J gene: TRBJ1-6; clone size: many; D gene: .; CDR3 protein: CASSLLQDPSPLHF; CDR3 DNA: TGTGCCAGCAGCTTACTACAGGATCCTTCACCCCTCCACTTT
V gene: TRBV7-2; J gene: TRBJ2-7; clone size: many; D gene: .; CDR3 protein: CASSLLGGYEQYF; CDR3 DNA: TGTGCCAGCAGCTTATTGGGTGGCTACGAGCAGTACTTC
V gene: TRBV4-2; J gene: TRBJ1-1; clone size: many; D gene: .; CDR3 protein: CASSQDWGGTTEAFF; CDR3 DNA: TGTGCCAGCAGCCAAGATTGGGGCGGGACCACTGAAGCTTTCTTT
V gene: TRBV5-1; J gene: TRBJ2-1; clone size: many; D gene: .; CDR3 protein: CASSALKTSSYNEQFF; CDR3 DNA: TGCGCCAGCAGCGCCCTAAAGACTAGTTCCTACAATGAGCAGTTCTTC
V gene: TRBV5-6; J gene: TRBJ2-3; clone size: many; D gene: .; CDR3 protein: CASSPAPPDTQYF; CDR3 DNA: TGTGCCAGCAGCCCCGCACCCCCAGATACGCAGTATTTT
V gene: TRBV5-1; J gene: TRBJ2-1; clone size: .; D gene: TRBD2; CDR3 protein: CASTFVAGPNEQFF; CDR3 DNA: TGCGCCAGCACTTTCGTAGCGGGCCCCAATGAGCAGTTCTTC